This entry lists 17 T cell receptor beta chains sequenced from one sample in a study of T cell repertoires in cytomegalovirus infection. TCRdb independently ran MiXCR on the reads; one entry per CDR3 protein. The table records 450,000 to 650,000 distinct CDR3 sequences, around 27% of them present only once. The sample was PBMCs. All receptors come from a human donor in good health (CMV status not recorded). Some clones in this sample may be carry-over from other donors' samples.

This chain links TRBV18 with TRBJ2-5; D gene ambiguous. This CDR3 has 16 amino acids. With 5 bases removed from V and 4 bases from J, the gap between germline ends came to 20 bases. The germline CDR1 and CDR2 sequences are KGHSH and LQKENI. The CDR3 is CASSTSLLTGAETQYF. The CDR3 nucleotides read TGTGCCAGCTCAACGAGTCTACTTACGGGTGCAGAGACCCAGTACTTC.

In this sample, this clonotype turned up a few times. The rearrangement uses TRBV29-1 and TRBJ2-3; possibly TRBD1 for D (5 bases). This CDR3 contains 14 residues. V was trimmed by 2 bases and J by 4 bases, leaving 13 bases between them. The germline V gene has CDR1 SQVTM and CDR2 ANQGSEA. CDR3 DNA sequence: TGCAGCGTTGAATGGACACCTCGGGCAGATACGCAGTATTTT. Its protein is CSVEWTPRADTQYF.

This clonotype occurred a few times. This chain uses TRBV4-1 with TRBJ2-7; D is uncertain. V dropped 4 bases and J dropped 3 bases, with 10 bases sitting between them. Germline V CDR1 and CDR2: MGHRA, YSYEKL. The CDR3 loop spans 13 amino acids. The chain's CDR3 is CASSPGLFYEQYF. The DNA for the CDR3 is TGCGCCAGCAGCCCCGGGCTCTTCTACGAGCAGTACTTC.

The DNA for the CDR3 is TGTGCCAGCAGCCCGTCCGGGACAAAAACAGATACGCAGTATTTT. Translated, it gives CASSPSGTKTDTQYF. The J gene is TRBJ2-3, the V gene TRBV7-3, with TRBD1 as a possible D gene (6 bases). The V gene's germline CDR1 is SGHTA and CDR2 FQGTGA. CDR3 length equals 15 residues. Trimming took 5 bases from V and 3 from J, leaving 15 bases between them.

This sequence joins TRBV4-3 and TRBJ2-2, with D possibly TRBD1 on 6 matching bases. The CDR3 length is 15 residues. Trimming shortened V by 1 base and J by 8 bases, and 14 bases separated the two germline ends. Germline CDR1 is LGHNA and CDR2 is YSLEER. The DNA for the CDR3 is TGCGCCAGCAGCCAAGGATGGACAGTTGGAGGGGAGCTGTTTTTT. Residues: CASSQGWTVGGELFF.

The table lists this clonotype with many counts. The chain recombines TRBV7-2 with TRBJ2-7; TRBD2 agrees at 10 bases. CDR3 length equals 14 residues. V was clipped by 5 bases and J by 5 bases; unmatched bases: 6. Germline V gene lookup returns CDR1 SGHTA and CDR2 FQGNSA. The CDR3 loop is CASSHRGLANEQYV. The DNA for the CDR3 is TGTGCCAGCAGCCACCGGGGACTAGCGAACGAGCAGTACGTC.

This clonotype occurred a few times. This chain connects TRBV5-1 to TRBJ2-3, with D unclear. The CDR3 has 13 amino acids. V dropped 5 bases and J dropped 6 bases, with 13 bases sitting between them. The germline V gene has CDR1 SGHRS and CDR2 YFSETQ. In DNA, the CDR3 is TGCGCCAGCAGTCGGGCCCCCCGGGATACGCAGTATTTT. Protein product: CASSRAPRDTQYF.

The CDR3 region is CASGLGPASYNEQFF. The CDR3 DNA sequence: TGTGCCAGCGGCCTAGGGCCCGCTTCCTACAATGAGCAGTTCTTC. The rearrangement joins TRBV28 to TRBJ2-1, with unresolved D. Germline V CDR1 and CDR2: MDHEN, SYDVKM. The CDR3 loop spans 15 amino acids. Trimming shortened V by 8 bases and J by 1 base, and 15 bases separated the two germline ends.

The chain couples TRBV28 to TRBJ2-1; no clear D gene. CDR3 length: 13 residues. V was trimmed by 6 bases and J by 6 bases, leaving 12 bases between them. Germline lookup yields CDR1 MDHEN and CDR2 SYDVKM. DNA for the CDR3: TGTGCCAGCAGCTCGGGCGCCCTCAATGAGCAGTTCTTC. Its protein is CASSSGALNEQFF.

This clonotype was found many times. The rearrangement links TRBV7-2 to TRBJ1-5; TRBD1 is a possible D gene (5 bases). This CDR3 comprises 13 residues. Trimming shortened V by 5 bases and J by 6 bases, and 11 bases separated the two germline ends. Germline CDR1 SGHTA, CDR2 FQGNSA. DNA for the CDR3: TGTGCCAGCAGCCCAGGGAGGGGTCAGCCCCAGCATTTT. It encodes CASSPGRGQPQHF.

Details on this clonotype: The junction departs from the called germline gene at one end, perhaps through a read error. V gene TRBV7-9 combines with J gene TRBJ2-3; TRBD2 agrees at 14 bases. CDR1 is SEHNR and CDR2 is FQNEAQ in the germline V gene (reference sequence). This CDR3 spans 16 amino acids. The CDR3 nucleotides are TGTGCCAGCAGCCCGGCGGGACTAGCGGGAGATGTGGACTGGGATTTT. Translation gives CASSPAGLAGDVDWDF. The full variable domain, with the rest looked up from reference TRBV7-9 and TRBJ2-3, is DTGVSQNPRHKITKRGQNVTFRCDPISEHNRLYWYRQTLGQGPEFLTYFQNEAQLEKSRLLSDRFSAERPKGSFSTLEIQRTEQGDSAMYLCASSPAGLAGDVDWDFGPGTRLTVL.

Many counts were recorded for this clonotype. DNA of the CDR3: TGTGCCAGCAGCTTAGTAGGAGGGGTTGTAACTGAAGCTTTCTTT. Translating it yields CASSLVGGVVTEAFF. The chain recombines TRBV7-9 with TRBJ1-1; D perhaps matches TRBD1 (5 bases). In germline, CDR1 is SEHNR, CDR2 FQNEAQ (reference sequence). Trimming removed 1 base from V and 5 bases from J, with 14 bases in between. The CDR3 spans 15 residues.

The table lists this clonotype with a few counts. The chain couples TRBV12-3 or TRBV12-4 to TRBJ2-1; 9 nucleotides line up with TRBD2. The J segment lost 9 bases and the V segment lost 2 bases, leaving 11 bases of the junction unmatched. CDR3 length: 16 amino acids. The CDR3 coding sequence is TGTGCCAGCAGTTTAAATCTAGCGGGAAATAGTTGTGAGCAGTTCTTC. Amino acid sequence: CASSLNLAGNSCEQFF.

The chain carries TRBV12-3 or TRBV12-4 and TRBJ1-2, with 7 bases that match TRBD1. With V trimmed by 7 bases and J by 6 bases, 11 bases remained unmatched. The CDR3 is 14 residues long. The CDR3 spells CASTFGQAINGYTF. CDR3 sequence (DNA): TGTGCCAGCACGTTCGGACAGGCTATCAATGGCTACACCTTC.

This clonotype came up a few times. V is TRBV2 and J is TRBJ1-1; no firm D call. Trimming removed 0 bases at V and 0 bases at J, with 11 bases between. The CDR3 extends over 16 amino acids. The germline V gene encodes CDR1 SNHLY and CDR2 FYNNEI. The CDR3 sequence: CASSEARRILNTEAFF. In DNA, the CDR3 is TGTGCCAGCAGTGAAGCCAGGAGGATCCTGAACACTGAAGCTTTCTTT.

This clonotype has ten or more counts. The chain combines TRBV7-8 with TRBJ1-5; TRBD1 might be the D (6 bases). This CDR3 has 17 amino acids. CDR1 and CDR2 (germline): SGHVS, FQNEAQ. Trimming removed 4 bases from V and 1 base from J, with 17 bases in between. The CDR3 here is CASSYGQTRGSNQPQHF. CDR3 sequence (DNA): TGTGCCAGCAGCTATGGACAGACTAGGGGCAGCAATCAGCCCCAGCATTTT.

This clonotype has at least ten counts. The V call is TRBV7-9, the J call TRBJ2-7; perhaps TRBD1 as D (6 bases). CDR1 SEHNR and CDR2 FQNEAQ come from the germline V gene (reference sequence). The CDR3 is made up of 15 amino acids. V lost 2 bases and J 5 bases, leaving 16 bases between the germline ends. The CDR3: CASSLSPGVLNEQYF. The CDR3 coding sequence is TGTGCCAGCAGCTTATCGCCAGGGGTTCTTAACGAGCAGTACTTC.